What follows are 21 T cell receptor beta chains derived from one specimen sequenced in a study of T cell responses to AZD1222 COVID-19 vaccine. The method was immunoSEQ multiplex PCR; TCRdb's version includes in-frame clones alone and lacks a portion of them. The sample contains about 130,000 clones, 92% of which appear only once. The sample here was peripheral blood, taken on day 0 of AZD1222 vaccination. The receptors were sampled from an adult in good health.

V is TRBV18 and J is TRBJ2-7; 9 bases fit TRBD1. V gave up 3 bases and J gave up 4 bases; unmatched junction bases: 10. This CDR3 is 16 amino acids long. The germline V gene encodes CDR1 KGHSH and CDR2 LQKENI. CDR3 coding DNA: TGTGCCAGCTCACCGGCCGGGACAGGGATTCAATACGAGCAGTACTTC. Encoded protein: CASSPAGTGIQYEQYF. Using reference TRBV18 and TRBJ2-7 for the parts outside the CDR3, the full variable domain is NAGVMQNPRHLVRRRGQEARLRCSPMKGHSHVYWYRQLPEEGLKFMVYLQKENIIDESGMPKERFSAEFPKEGPSILRIQQVVRGDSAAYFCASSPAGTGIQYEQYFGPGTRLTVT.

V gene TRBV27 combines with J gene TRBJ1-1; tentative D call: TRBD1 (6 bases). The germline gives CDR1 MNHEY, CDR2 SMNVEV (reference sequence). This CDR3 has 18 residues. V was trimmed by 5 bases and J by 0 bases, leaving 22 bases between them. DNA for the CDR3: TGTGCCAGCAGTGACGGACAGCCGGGTCGGGGCATGAACACTGAAGCTTTCTTT. It is translated as CASSDGQPGRGMNTEAFF.

The chain uses TRBV6-4 and TRBJ1-1; no reliable D call. From germline, CDR1 is MRHNA and CDR2 SNTAGT. The CDR3 length is 11 residues. V lost 7 bases and J lost 5, with 8 bases in between. CDR3 sequence (DNA): TGTGCCAGCAATAGACCAACTGAAGCTTTCTTT. Residues: CASNRPTEAFF.

The chain employs TRBV3-1 (or the pseudogene TRBV3-2) and TRBJ2-2, with a tentative D call TRBD2 (7 bases). Germline V gene sequence: CDR1 LGHDT, CDR2 YNNKEL (reference sequence). CDR3 length: 15 amino acids. Trimming took off 1 base at V and 3 bases at J, with 9 bases between the two ends. CDR3 in amino acids: CASSQGGGHTGELFF. The CDR3 bases are TGTGCCAGCAGCCAAGGGGGGGGCCACACCGGGGAGCTGTTTTTT.

The rearrangement joins TRBV9 to TRBJ2-2, with 10 positions matching TRBD1. Germline CDR1 is SGDLS and CDR2 is YYNGEE. After removal of 3 bases from V and 4 bases from J, the junction contained 0 bases not matched to a gene. This CDR3 is 14 amino acids long. The DNA for the CDR3 is TGTGCCAGCAGCGGGACAGGGGGCACCGGGGAGCTGTTTTTT. Its protein is CASSGTGGTGELFF.

The genes are TRBV6-2 or TRBV6-3 and TRBJ2-6, with unresolved D. Trimming shortened V by 6 bases and J by 9 bases, and 6 bases separated the two germline ends. Germline CDR1 reads MNHEY; CDR2 reads SVGEGT. This CDR3 spans 11 amino acids. This CDR3 reads CASSQSNVLTF. The CDR3 nucleotides are TGTGCCAGCAGCCAGAGCAACGTCCTGACTTTC.

This clone was seen only a few times. The gene calls are TRBV12-3 or TRBV12-4 and TRBJ2-1; D possibly corresponds to TRBD2 (6 bases). V was pared by 10 bases and J by 4 bases, with 14 bases between. There are 13 residues in the CDR3. For the CDR3, the DNA is TGTGCCACCCGGGACTCCCTATACAATGAGCAGTTCTTC. It is translated as CATRDSLYNEQFF.

CDR3 sequence reads: CASRPQGAPGNTIYF. The CDR3 DNA sequence: TGTGCCAGCAGGCCCCAGGGGGCGCCTGGAAACACCATATATTTT. This chain links TRBV3-1 (or the pseudogene TRBV3-2) with TRBJ1-3; 8 bases match TRBD1. Germline V gene lookup returns CDR1 LGHDT and CDR2 YNNKEL (reference sequence). Trimming removed 6 bases from V and 2 bases from J; junction bases left unmatched: 6. This CDR3 comprises 15 residues.

The chain carries TRBV7-9 and TRBJ1-4; D not certain. Looked up from germline, CDR1 is SEHNR and CDR2 is FQNEAQ (reference sequence). CDR3 length: 14 residues. With 1 base removed from V and 8 bases from J, the gap between germline ends came to 11 bases. For the CDR3, the DNA is TGTGCCAGCAGCTTAGAGTGGGATCGGGAAAAACTGTTTTTT. This sequence encodes CASSLEWDREKLFF. Variable domain in full (rest from reference TRBV7-9 and TRBJ1-4): DTGVSQNPRHKITKRGQNVTFRCDPISEHNRLYWYRQTLGQGPEFLTYFQNEAQLEKSRLLSDRFSAERPKGSFSTLEIQRTEQGDSAMYLCASSLEWDREKLFFGSGTQLSVL.

V and J are TRBV6-2 or TRBV6-3 and TRBJ2-1; TRBD2 agrees at 9 bases. Trimming removed 5 bases from V and 12 bases from J; junction bases left unmatched: 5. CDR1 and CDR2 (germline): MNHEY, SVGEGT. This CDR3 contains 12 residues. As DNA, the CDR3 is TGTGCCAGCAGTCCCCTAGCGGGGCGGCAGTTCTTC. The encoded protein is CASSPLAGRQFF.

The chain has TRBV2 and TRBJ1-3, with D perhaps matching TRBD1 (5 bases). Germline-derived CDR1 and CDR2 are SNHLY and FYNNEI. Trimming left V 4 bases short and J 2 bases short, with 12 bases between. The CDR3 is 15 residues long. CDR3 DNA sequence: TGTGCCAGCAGTGTCGGAGGGGCTGCTGGAAACACCATATATTTT. Translating it yields CASSVGGAAGNTIYF.

J is TRBJ2-7 and V is TRBV4-1; tentatively, D is TRBD2 (6 bases). CDR1 and CDR2 from the germline V gene are MGHRA and YSYEKL. Trimming left V 3 bases short and J 3 bases short, with 15 bases between. This CDR3 comprises 15 residues. In DNA, the CDR3 is TGCGCCAGCAGCCAGGGCTATACCGGGGGCTACGAGCAGTACTTC. This gives the protein CASSQGYTGGYEQYF.

The genes are TRBV19 and TRBJ1-2, with D unresolved. Germline V lookup: CDR1 LNHDA, CDR2 SQIVND (reference sequence). V lost 7 bases and J 5 bases, leaving 14 bases between the germline ends. The CDR3 has 13 residues. CDR3 sequence: CASTIAGFYGYTF. The CDR3 DNA reads TGTGCCAGTACTATCGCGGGATTTTATGGCTACACCTTC.

This chain connects TRBV7-3 to TRBJ2-1, with 7 nucleotides matching TRBD2. V gave up 1 base and J gave up 4 bases; unmatched junction bases: 13. Germline lookup yields CDR1 SGHTA and CDR2 FQGTGA. The CDR3 has 18 residues. CDR3 loop: CASSLNNGWASGYNEQFF. CDR3 bases: TGTGCCAGCAGCTTAAACAATGGGTGGGCTAGCGGATACAATGAGCAGTTCTTC.

The chain recombines TRBV18 with TRBJ1-2; D uncertain. CDR1 is KGHSH and CDR2 is LQKENI in the germline V gene. V lost 3 bases to trimming and J lost 8 bases, with 19 bases between them. The CDR3 loop spans 15 amino acids. CDR3 bases: TGTGCCAGCTCACCGGCTTTATCTGACCGGCGGGGCTACACCTTC. Translation: CASSPALSDRRGYTF.

V is TRBV12-3 or TRBV12-4 and J is TRBJ2-7, with 8 bases lining up with TRBD1. J gave up 5 bases and V 5 bases, and 5 bases lay outside the gene matches. The CDR3 contains 13 residues. CDR3 in DNA: TGTGCCAGCAGTATCACACAGGGGGACGAGCAGTACTTC. This translates into CASSITQGDEQYF.

This rearrangement joins TRBV9 to TRBJ1-2; D is undetermined. This CDR3 contains 13 residues. V was pared by 0 bases and J by 2 bases, with 5 bases between. The germline CDR1 and CDR2 sequences are SGDLS and YYNGEE. CDR3 in DNA: TGTGCCAGCAGCGTAGACACGAACTATGGCTACACCTTC. Translated: CASSVDTNYGYTF. The complete variable domain, with remaining parts taken from reference TRBV9 and TRBJ1-2, reads DSGVTQTPKHLITATGQRVTLRCSPRSGDLSVYWYQQSLDQGLQFLIQYYNGEERAKGNILERFSAQQFPDLHSELNLSSLELGDSALYFCASSVDTNYGYTFGSGTRLTVV.

The chain has TRBV11-2 and TRBJ2-1, with TRBD2 identical over 10 bases. The V and J ends lost 1 base and 6 bases, in that order; junction bases with no gene match: 9. Germline CDR1 and CDR2: SGHAT and FQNNGV. CDR3 length: 17 residues. Here the CDR3 reads CASSLVPAGGYGNEQFF. CDR3 in DNA: TGTGCCAGCAGCTTAGTCCCAGCGGGGGGGTATGGCAATGAGCAGTTCTTC.

V is TRBV7-9 and J is TRBJ2-7; no definite D call. Germline V gene sequence: CDR1 SEHNR, CDR2 FQNEAQ (reference sequence). The V and J ends lost 3 bases and 3 bases respectively, with 9 bases between them. This CDR3 comprises 13 residues. CDR3 protein: CASSFPTNYEQYF. CDR3 sequence (DNA): TGTGCCAGCAGCTTTCCGACAAACTACGAGCAGTACTTC. Using reference TRBV7-9 and TRBJ2-7 for the parts outside the CDR3, the full variable domain is DTGVSQNPRHKITKRGQNVTFRCDPISEHNRLYWYRQTLGQGPEFLTYFQNEAQLEKSRLLSDRFSAERPKGSFSTLEIQRTEQGDSAMYLCASSFPTNYEQYFGPGTRLTVT.

The chain uses TRBV7-9 and TRBJ1-2; D remains unclear. V lost 8 bases to trimming and J lost 6 bases, with 13 bases between them. The CDR3 totals 12 residues. CDR1 and CDR2 from the germline V gene are SEHNR and FQNEAQ (reference sequence). For the CDR3, the DNA is TGTGCCAGCCGTTCGGAAGCGGATGGCTACACCTTC. Encoded protein: CASRSEADGYTF.

A word on this clone: The identical CDR3 is also encoded by other nucleotide sequences in the sample. V usage is TRBV28 and J usage is TRBJ2-7; a weak D match, TRBD1 (5 bases). Germline V gene lookup returns CDR1 MDHEN and CDR2 SYDVKM. There are 13 residues in the CDR3. Trimming took off 5 bases at V and 3 bases at J, with 11 bases between the two ends. The CDR3, as DNA: TGTGCCAGCAGTCCCAGCGACAGCTACGAGCAGTACTTC. This translates into CASSPSDSYEQYF.